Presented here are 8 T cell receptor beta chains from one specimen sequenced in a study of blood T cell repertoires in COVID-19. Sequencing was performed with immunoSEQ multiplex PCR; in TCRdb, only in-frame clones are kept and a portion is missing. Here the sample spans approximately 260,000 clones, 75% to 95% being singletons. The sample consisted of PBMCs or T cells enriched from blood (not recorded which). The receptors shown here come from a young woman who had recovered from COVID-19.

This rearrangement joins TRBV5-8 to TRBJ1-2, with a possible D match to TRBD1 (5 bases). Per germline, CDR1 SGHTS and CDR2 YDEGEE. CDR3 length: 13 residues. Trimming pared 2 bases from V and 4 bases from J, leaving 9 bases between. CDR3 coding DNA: TGTGCCAGCAGCTTAGACAGCACCTATGGCTACACCTTC. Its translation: CASSLDSTYGYTF. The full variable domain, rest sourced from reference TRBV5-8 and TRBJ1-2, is EAGVTQSPTHLIKTRGQQATLRCSPISGHTSVYWYQQALGLGLQFLLWYDEGEERNRGNFPPRFSGRQFPNYSSELNVNALELEDSALYLCASSLDSTYGYTFGSGTRLTVV.

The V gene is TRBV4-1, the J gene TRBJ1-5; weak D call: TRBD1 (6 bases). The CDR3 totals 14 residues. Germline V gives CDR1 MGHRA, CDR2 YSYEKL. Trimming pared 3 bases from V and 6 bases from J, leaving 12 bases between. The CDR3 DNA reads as TGCGCCAGCAGCCACTACAGGGAAGGTCAGCCCCAGCATTTT. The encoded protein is CASSHYREGQPQHF.

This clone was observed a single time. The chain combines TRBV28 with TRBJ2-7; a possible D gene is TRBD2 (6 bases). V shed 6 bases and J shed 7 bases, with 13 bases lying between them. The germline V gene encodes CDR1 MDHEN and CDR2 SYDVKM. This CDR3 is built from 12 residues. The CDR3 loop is CASSPLGGEQYF. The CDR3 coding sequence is TGTGCCAGCAGCCCACTGGGGGGAGAGCAGTACTTC. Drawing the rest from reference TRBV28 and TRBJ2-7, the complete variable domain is DVKVTQSSRYLVKRTGEKVFLECVQDMDHENMFWYRQDPGLGLRLIYFSYDVKMKEKGDIPEGYSVSREKKERFSLILESASTNQTSMYLCASSPLGGEQYFGPGTRLTVT.

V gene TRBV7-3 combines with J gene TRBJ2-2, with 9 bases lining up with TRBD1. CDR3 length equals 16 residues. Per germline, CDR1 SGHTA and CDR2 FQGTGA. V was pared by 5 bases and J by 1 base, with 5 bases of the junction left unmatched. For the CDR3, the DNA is TGTGCCAGCAGCCCTACAGGGGGCTGGAACACCGGGGAGCTGTTTTTT. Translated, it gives CASSPTGGWNTGELFF.

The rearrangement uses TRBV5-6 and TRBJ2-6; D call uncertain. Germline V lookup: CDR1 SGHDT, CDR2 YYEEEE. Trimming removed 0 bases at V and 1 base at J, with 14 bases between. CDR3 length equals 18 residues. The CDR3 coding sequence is TGTGCCAGCAGCTTGGGGCAGGTTAGTTATTCTGGGGCCAACGTCCTGACTTTC. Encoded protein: CASSLGQVSYSGANVLTF.

The CDR3: CASSLQGQGLEQYF. In DNA form, the CDR3 reads TGTGCCAGCAGCTTACAAGGACAGGGTCTAGAGCAGTACTTC. The gene calls are TRBV11-2 and TRBJ2-7, with TRBD1 matching over 8 bases. The CDR3 covers 14 residues. J lost 7 bases, V lost 2 bases, and 7 bases had no gene match. Germline V gene data show CDR1 as SGHAT and CDR2 as FQNNGV.

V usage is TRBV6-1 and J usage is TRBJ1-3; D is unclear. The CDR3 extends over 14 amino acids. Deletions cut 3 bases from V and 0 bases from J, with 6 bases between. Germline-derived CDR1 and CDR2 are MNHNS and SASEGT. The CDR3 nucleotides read TGTGCCAGCAGTGAGGCAAGCTCTGGAAACACCATATATTTT. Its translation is CASSEASSGNTIYF.

The CDR3: CAGLRVLASEQFF. The CDR3 DNA follows: TGTGCCGGTCTGCGGGTTCTTGCGAGTGAGCAGTTCTTC. J is TRBJ2-1 and V is TRBV2; a weak D match, TRBD2 (5 bases). V was clipped by 11 bases and J by 9 bases, with 20 bases between them. The V gene's germline CDR1 is SNHLY and CDR2 FYNNEI. This CDR3 region has 13 residues.